The next 32 T cell receptor beta chains were all read from a single sample in a study of molecular identifiers for immune sequencing clone quantification. TCRdb re-called the PCR reads through MiXCR, storing one row per CDR3 protein. The sample carries about 320,000 distinct CDR3 sequences, about a fifth recorded once. The sample comprised naive CD8+ T cells from blood, with Jurkat cell RNA spiked in. Subset specified: FACS-sorted CD8+CD4-CCR7+CD45RA+ naive T cells. The receptors stem from a human donor in good health. Some libraries in this study had Jurkat cell RNA spiked in.

Concerning this clonotype itself: One end of the junction fails to match germline, which may point to a read error. V gene TRBV20-1 combines with J gene TRBJ1-2; D may be TRBD1 (5 bases). CDR3 length: 14 residues. CDR1 DFQATT and CDR2 SNEGSKA come from the germline V gene (reference sequence). CDR3 protein: CSASGGESNYDYTF. CDR3 sequence (DNA): TGCAGTGCTAGCGGGGGAGAGTCTAACTATGACTACACCTTC.

The chain has TRBV3-1 and TRBJ2-5, with TRBD2 matching over 7 bases. Germline loops: CDR1 LGHDT, CDR2 YNNKEL (reference sequence). The CDR3 totals 15 residues. The ends lost 7 bases at V and 4 bases at J; junction bases unmatched: 12. The CDR3 protein is CASIGSRGVTETQYF. CDR3 nucleotides: TGTGCCAGCATCGGGTCCCGGGGGGTCACAGAGACCCAGTACTTC.

Note on this clonotype: A much larger clone differs by one base, so this may be a read error. V is TRBV7-9 and J is TRBJ2-3; 9 bases agree with TRBD1. Germline loops: CDR1 SEHNR, CDR2 FQNEAQ (reference sequence). The CDR3 loop spans 17 amino acids. CDR3 coding DNA: TGTGCCAGCAGCCCAGGACCGGGACAGGGTTACACAGATACGCTGTATTTT. As protein: CASSPGPGQGYTDTLYF.

This clonotype showed up many times. The CDR3 protein is CASSQGPGATEAFF. CDR3 sequence (DNA): TGCGCCAGCAGCCAAGGGCCGGGGGCGACTGAAGCTTTCTTT. The chain has TRBV4-1 and TRBJ1-1; D possibly corresponds to TRBD1 (6 bases). Trimming shortened V by 1 base and J by 5 bases, and 11 bases separated the two germline ends. This CDR3 contains 14 residues. Germline lookup yields CDR1 MGHRA and CDR2 YSYEKL.

This clonotype has ten or more counts. The chain links TRBV5-1 to TRBJ1-4, with D unclear. With 4 bases removed from V and 0 bases from J, the gap between germline ends came to 13 bases. CDR1 SGHRS and CDR2 YFSETQ come from the germline V gene. The CDR3 extends over 16 amino acids. The CDR3 region has the DNA TGCGCCAGCAGCGACGGGATGGCTGCAACTAATGAAAAACTGTTTTTT. Translated: CASSDGMAATNEKLFF.

On this clonotype: A much larger clone sits a single nucleotide away, making a read error possible. CDR3 residues: CVSSPDRGIVNEQFF. DNA of the CDR3: TGTGTCAGCAGCCCAGACAGGGGGATTGTCAATGAGCAGTTCTTC. V is TRBV7-6 and J is TRBJ2-1, with 9 bases aligning to TRBD1. CDR3 length: 15 residues. CDR1 SGHVS and CDR2 FNYEAQ come from the germline V gene. The variable domain in full, with the rest retrieved from reference TRBV7-6 and TRBJ2-1, is GAGVSQSPRYKVTKRGQDVALRCDPISGHVSLYWYRQALGQGPEFLTYFNYEAQQDKSGLPNDRFSAERPEGSISTLTIQRTEQRDSAMYRCVSSPDRGIVNEQFFGPGTRLTVL.

This clonotype was detected ten times or more. The V gene is TRBV5-6, the J gene TRBJ2-1; D unclear. Germline assignment: CDR1 SGHDT and CDR2 YYEEEE. The CDR3 extends over 13 amino acids. Trimming shortened V by 0 bases and J by 6 bases, and 7 bases separated the two germline ends. The CDR3 DNA sequence: TGTGCCAGCAGCTTGGCCTACAGCAATGAGCAGTTCTTC. Residues: CASSLAYSNEQFF.

In its sample, this clonotype was seen many times. This chain links TRBV29-1 with TRBJ1-5, with D possibly TRBD1 on 5 matching bases. Deletions cut 3 bases from V and 3 bases from J, with 9 bases between. CDR3 length equals 13 residues. Germline assignment: CDR1 SQVTM and CDR2 ANQGSEA. CDR3 sequence (DNA): TGCAGCGTTGATCAGGGAAACAATCAGCCCCAGCATTTT. Protein sequence: CSVDQGNNQPQHF.

This clonotype has at least ten counts. The V call is TRBV7-8, the J call TRBJ1-1; D might be TRBD1 (6 bases). CDR3 length equals 16 residues. Germline CDR1 is SGHVS and CDR2 is FQNEAQ. V was cut by 1 base and J by 0 bases, with 12 bases left in between. The CDR3 reads CASSLEGQGMNTEAFF. The CDR3 nucleotides read TGTGCCAGCAGCTTAGAAGGGCAGGGGATGAACACTGAAGCTTTCTTT.

Concerning this clonotype: A much larger clone differs from this one at a single base, so this may be a read error. The chain recombines TRBV4-3 with TRBJ2-2; no reliable D call. Germline loops: CDR1 LGHNA, CDR2 YSLEER. The CDR3 spans 14 residues. V lost 0 bases and J lost 7, with 9 bases in between. CDR3 amino acids: CASSQDHWVGELFF. The CDR3, as DNA: TGCGCCAGCAGCCAAGATCACTGGGTCGGGGAGCTGTTTTTT.

This clonotype was seen repeatedly, ten times or more. This chain uses TRBV2 with TRBJ1-5, with D perhaps matching TRBD1 (5 bases). Trimming took off 3 bases at V and 6 bases at J, with 12 bases between the two ends. The CDR3 sequence is 14 residues long. Germline values: CDR1 SNHLY, CDR2 FYNNEI. CDR3 DNA: TGTGCCAGCAGTGATGGGGGGTTCGGTCAGCCCCAGCATTTT. Translation: CASSDGGFGQPQHF. Using reference TRBV2 and TRBJ1-5 for the parts outside the CDR3, the full variable domain is EPEVTQTPSHQVTQMGQEVILRCVPISNHLYFYWYRQILGQKVEFLVSFYNNEISEKSEIFDDQFSVERPDGSNFTLKIRSTKLEDSAMYFCASSDGGFGQPQHFGDGTRLSIL.

This clonotype was counted at least ten times. The rearrangement links TRBV29-1 to TRBJ2-3; 7 nucleotides line up with TRBD2. Germline values: CDR1 SQVTM, CDR2 ANQGSEA. The CDR3 consists of 15 residues. Trimming took 3 bases from V and 4 from J; bases not matched to a gene: 10. The CDR3 loop reads CSVEAGALSADTQYF. In DNA form, the CDR3 reads TGCAGCGTTGAGGCGGGAGCGCTCAGCGCAGATACGCAGTATTTT.

This clonotype has a count of ten or more. V is TRBV28 and J is TRBJ2-7; D tentatively fits TRBD1 or TRBD2 (6 bases each). V lost 5 bases and J 3 bases, leaving 20 bases between the germline ends. Germline V lookup: CDR1 MDHEN, CDR2 SYDVKM. CDR3 length: 16 residues. The CDR3 bases are TGTGCCAGCAGTCCTTACAGGGACTCGACGATCTACGAGCAGTACTTC. Translated: CASSPYRDSTIYEQYF.

This clonotype was counted at least ten times. The CDR3 loop is CASSLLGLADNEQFF. Here the CDR3 DNA reads TGTGCCAGCAGCTTACTTGGGCTAGCGGACAATGAGCAGTTCTTC. This chain joins TRBV7-2 and TRBJ2-1; 7 positions match TRBD2. Germline lookup yields CDR1 SGHTA and CDR2 FQGNSA. CDR3 length equals 15 residues. The V segment lost 2 bases and the J segment 5 bases; nucleotides outside the gene matches: 6.

This clonotype was observed many times. V is TRBV6-4 and J is TRBJ1-5, with no clear D. The CDR3 length is 12 residues. The ends were cut back, 2 bases at V and 9 bases at J, with 8 bases in the middle. The germline V gene encodes CDR1 MRHNA and CDR2 SNTAGT. CDR3 sequence (DNA): TGTGCCAGCAGTGACCCACTTCGGCCCCAGCATTTT. Its protein is CASSDPLRPQHF.

The CDR3 bases are TGTGCCAGCAGCTTGGAACGTGCTCGACGGGAGAGTGCCAACTACAATGAGCAGTTCTTC. Translated, it gives CASSLERARRESANYNEQFF. The rearrangement uses TRBV5-6 and TRBJ2-1, with D perhaps matching TRBD2 (6 bases). V lost 0 bases and J 3 bases, leaving 25 bases between the germline ends. Germline values: CDR1 SGHDT, CDR2 YYEEEE. The CDR3 totals 20 residues.

A remark on this clonotype: A much larger clone sits a single nucleotide away, making a read error possible. The chain employs TRBV4-1 and TRBJ2-1, with TRBD2 matching over 12 bases. J gave up 10 bases and V 2 bases, and 9 bases lay outside the gene matches. Germline CDR1 MGHRA, CDR2 YSYEKL. The CDR3 is 16 residues long. CDR3 sequence: CASSQMPSGGATEQFF. In nucleotides, the CDR3 is TGCGCCAGCAGCCAAATGCCTAGCGGGGGGGCCACGGAGCAGTTCTTC.

This chain joins TRBV12-3 or TRBV12-4 and TRBJ2-2; 7 bases are a match to TRBD2. Germline trimming cut 3 bases from V and 9 bases from J; bases unmatched to any gene: 7. The CDR3 is 14 amino acids. This chain's CDR3 is CASSFGGRTRELFF. In DNA, the CDR3 is TGTGCCAGCAGTTTCGGCGGGAGAACCAGGGAGCTGTTTTTT.

This clonotype was seen ten or more times. CDR3 amino acids: CASSPDTGSPSTDTQYF. Written as DNA, the CDR3 is TGTGCCAGCAGCCCTGACACAGGGTCCCCTAGCACAGATACGCAGTATTTT. The chain couples TRBV27 to TRBJ2-3, with D perhaps matching TRBD1 (6 bases). Trimming removed 6 bases at V and 0 bases at J, with 19 bases between. The germline V gene has CDR1 MNHEY and CDR2 SMNVEV (reference sequence). This CDR3 spans 17 amino acids.

This clonotype was recorded at least ten times. This rearrangement joins TRBV7-6 to TRBJ2-3; 11 bases are a match to TRBD2. This CDR3 comprises 17 residues. CDR1 is SGHVS and CDR2 is FNYEAQ in the germline V gene. Trimming cost V 1 base and J 9 bases; bases outside gene matches: 12. CDR3 sequence: CASSLDLAGGPEWTQYF. The CDR3 region has the DNA TGTGCCAGCAGCTTAGACCTAGCGGGAGGCCCGGAATGGACGCAGTATTTT.

This clonotype was detected ten times or more. The V call is TRBV9, the J call TRBJ2-7; the D gene is possibly TRBD1 (6 bases). The CDR3 loop spans 14 amino acids. V lost 4 bases, J lost 0 bases, and 11 bases lay in between. The V gene's germline CDR1 is SGDLS and CDR2 YYNGEE. The CDR3 DNA reads as TGTGCCAGCAGCCCGAGCAGGGGCTCCTACGAGCAGTACTTC. It specifies CASSPSRGSYEQYF.

Note on this clonotype: A clone one base away is much larger, so this may be a read error. The CDR3 does not end in the conserved phenylalanine or tryptophan, so this is likely a read error. The chain combines TRBV6-1 with TRBJ2-3, with unresolved D. V was clipped by 3 bases and J by 6 bases, with 4 bases between them. CDR3 size: 11 residues. The germline CDR1 and CDR2 sequences are MNHNS and SASEGT. Here the CDR3 DNA reads TGTGCCAGCAGTGACGCTGATACGCAGTATTCT. Translated, it gives CASSDADTQYS.

The table lists this clonotype with a few counts. The V call is TRBV4-3, the J call TRBJ1-1; D may be TRBD1 (5 bases). CDR3 length: 15 residues. The germline gives CDR1 LGHNA, CDR2 YSLEER. V lost 3 bases and J lost 0, with 11 bases in between. The CDR3 sequence is CASSQAGGVNTEAFF. Written as DNA, the CDR3 is TGCGCCAGCAGCCAGGCTGGGGGGGTGAACACTGAAGCTTTCTTT.

The table lists this clonotype with many counts. V gene TRBV5-4 combines with J gene TRBJ2-1, with 14 bases lining up with TRBD2. The CDR3 length is 15 residues. With 3 bases clipped from V and 7 bases from J, the junction kept 3 bases outside the gene matches. Germline V gives CDR1 SGHNT, CDR2 YYREEE (reference sequence). The CDR3 reads CASSWGTSGGNEQFF. The CDR3 DNA is TGTGCCAGCAGCTGGGGGACTAGCGGGGGTAATGAGCAGTTCTTC.

Notes on this clonotype: This sequence may be a read error, since a much larger clone differs from it by one base. The chain couples TRBV7-9 to TRBJ2-1, with TRBD1 matching 8 bases. From germline, CDR1 is SEHNR and CDR2 FQNEAQ (reference sequence). CDR3 length: 16 residues. The CDR3 reads CANSPRGTGTYNEQFF. CDR3 in DNA: TGTGCCAACAGCCCGAGGGGGACAGGTACCTACAATGAGCAGTTCTTC.

The chain has TRBV4-1 and TRBJ2-7, with 7 bases that match TRBD1. Germline V lookup: CDR1 MGHRA, CDR2 YSYEKL. CDR3 length: 15 amino acids. V lost 3 bases to trimming and J lost 4 bases; unmatched junction nucleotides: 9. CDR3 nucleotides: TGCGCCAGCAGCCAGATGACAGGGTTCATGTACGAGCAGTACTTC. It yields the protein CASSQMTGFMYEQYF.

This clonotype was detected a few times. The chain combines TRBV28 with TRBJ2-5; TRBD1 is a possible D gene (6 bases). The CDR3 extends over 13 amino acids. Trimming shortened V by 3 bases and J by 5 bases, and 10 bases separated the two germline ends. Germline CDR1 and CDR2: MDHEN and SYDVKM. The CDR3 coding sequence is TGTGCCAGCAGTTTTGGGGGCGCGGAGACCCAGTACTTC. Residues: CASSFGGAETQYF.

In its sample, this clonotype was seen many times. The chain employs TRBV7-9 and TRBJ2-3, with 7 bases aligning to TRBD1. The V and J ends lost 4 bases and 4 bases, in that order; junction bases with no gene match: 8. The CDR3 is made up of 15 amino acids. CDR1 and CDR2 from the germline V gene are SEHNR and FQNEAQ (reference sequence). CDR3 DNA sequence: TGTGCCAGCAGCTCCGACAGGGTTTGGGCAGATACGCAGTATTTT. Translation: CASSSDRVWADTQYF.

This clonotype was seen only a few times. The V gene is TRBV3-1, the J gene TRBJ2-1; 8 positions match TRBD1. Trimming at V came to 4 bases and at J to 9 bases, leaving 8 bases not matched to a gene. Germline V gives CDR1 LGHDT, CDR2 YNNKEL (reference sequence). The CDR3 contains 14 residues. The CDR3: CASSRPGTGPEQFF. The DNA of the CDR3 is TGTGCCAGCAGCCGTCCCGGGACAGGTCCTGAGCAGTTCTTC.

This clonotype came up a few times. The chain employs TRBV20-1 and TRBJ2-7; 7 nucleotides line up with TRBD2. Per the germline V gene, CDR1 is DFQATT and CDR2 is SNEGSKA (reference sequence). J lost 2 bases, V lost 6 bases, and 10 bases had no gene match. There are 14 residues in the CDR3. CDR3 in amino acids: CSAQRGRETYEQYF. DNA for the CDR3: TGCAGTGCCCAGAGAGGGCGGGAGACCTACGAGCAGTACTTC.

The J gene is TRBJ2-7, the V gene TRBV4-3, with 7 positions matching TRBD1. The V gene's germline CDR1 is LGHNA and CDR2 YSLEER. The junction had 6 bases not matched to a gene; V was cut back by 4 bases and J by 3 bases. The CDR3 is 14 amino acids. The CDR3 region has the DNA TGCGCCAGCAGCCTCGGGACAGATCTCTACGAGCAGTACTTC. Its translation is CASSLGTDLYEQYF.

The sample holds many counts of this clonotype. The rearrangement uses TRBV4-1 and TRBJ2-5; D is ambiguous. This CDR3 spans 15 amino acids. The germline gives CDR1 MGHRA, CDR2 YSYEKL. V shed 0 bases and J shed 5 bases, with 13 bases lying between them. CDR3 in amino acids: CASSQDTTEQETQYF. The CDR3 nucleotides read TGCGCCAGCAGCCAAGATACGACTGAACAGGAGACCCAGTACTTC.